This T cell receptor beta chain comes out of a study of cytomegalovirus exposure and HLA in healthy donors. Study results and limitations: As immune exposure information, only CMV serostatus was available. Later analysis reportedly placed an Asian-associated ancestry cluster below the approximately 730-donor mean in N-insertions.

Details on this clone: The antigen is not known.

This PCR relied on a set of 60 Vbeta primers and 13 Jbeta primers. Sequencing used immunoSEQ multiplex PCR; TCRdb keeps in-frame clones, though not all of them. In the table there are 150,000 or so clones, 74% of which are singletons. The V gene's germline CDR1 is GTSNPN and CDR2 SVGIG (reference sequence). Trimming removed 2 bases from V and 3 bases from J, with 13 bases in between. This CDR3 is 14 amino acids long. Sequenced input: PBMCs. The receptor was isolated from a man younger than 40 in good health and CMV-seronegative. J is TRBJ1-2 and V is TRBV30; a weak D match, TRBD1 (5 bases). The CDR3 nucleotides are TGTGCCTGGAGTAACGACAGCCTATACTATGGCTACACCTTC. The encoded protein is CAWSNDSLYYGYTF.